What follows are 14 T cell receptor beta chains derived from one specimen sequenced in a study of shared clonotypes between healthy human individuals (dated by TCRdb to 2018 to 2020). Libraries were prepared through the immunoSEQ multiplex PCR assay. Held by TCRdb, this immuneACCESS table contains in-frame sequences only and omits some clones. Under half of the omission traces to an unresolved V gene where checked; the cause of the rest is unknown. For this sample the table gives about 1.1 million clones, of which 78% were detected only once. The ten largest clones capture approximately 0.5% of the sample. The sequencing sample was made of memory CD4+ T cells from PBMCs. Explained via the paper, the cell subset or site label denotes: CD45RA-negative fraction. All receptors come from a man between 18 and 29 years old in good health. Some clones in this sample may be carry-over from other donors' samples.

The chain is built from TRBV9 and TRBJ1-5; TRBD1 is a possible D gene (6 bases). Germline values: CDR1 SGDLS, CDR2 YYNGEE. This CDR3 is 15 amino acids long. Trimming stripped 3 bases from V and 6 bases from J, with 16 bases between. CDR3 amino acids: CASSEGGGRGQPQHF. Here the CDR3 DNA reads TGTGCCAGCAGCGAAGGGGGAGGGCGGGGTCAGCCCCAGCATTTT.

The J gene is TRBJ2-5, the V gene TRBV19, with TRBD2 matching over 10 bases. J was trimmed by 1 base and V by 6 bases; bases with no gene match: 2. CDR1 and CDR2 from the germline V gene are LNHDA and SQIVND (reference sequence). This CDR3 spans 14 amino acids. The DNA for the CDR3 is TGTGCCAGTAGCCGGACTAGCGGCCAAGAGACCCAGTACTTC. Protein sequence: CASSRTSGQETQYF.

The rearrangement joins TRBV5-6 to TRBJ1-2; no firm D call. Germline assignment: CDR1 SGHDT and CDR2 YYEEEE. The CDR3 totals 12 residues. The ends were cut back, 4 bases at V and 4 bases at J, with 8 bases in the middle. The CDR3 protein is CASSMAPYGYTF. The CDR3 DNA sequence: TGTGCCAGCAGCATGGCACCCTATGGCTACACCTTC.

The J gene is TRBJ2-2, the V gene TRBV18, with TRBD1 matching over 7 bases. Germline loops: CDR1 KGHSH, CDR2 LQKENI. The length of the CDR3 is 15 residues. V lost 5 bases, J lost 1 base, and 4 bases stayed unmatched. This CDR3 reads CASSKGALNTGELFF. CDR3 nucleotides: TGTGCCAGCTCAAAGGGGGCTTTGAACACCGGGGAGCTGTTTTTT.

The rearrangement links TRBV5-4 to TRBJ2-3, with D maybe TRBD1 (6 bases). Germline-derived CDR1 and CDR2 are SGHNT and YYREEE (reference sequence). The V and J ends lost 4 bases and 2 bases respectively, with 14 bases between them. This CDR3 region has 15 residues. In nucleotides, the CDR3 is TGTGCCAGCAGCCCGTCCCAGGGGCACACAGATACGCAGTATTTT. This translates into CASSPSQGHTDTQYF.

This sequence joins TRBV4-1 and TRBJ1-2; TRBD1 matches 8 bases. Germline loops: CDR1 MGHRA, CDR2 YSYEKL. The CDR3 is 14 amino acids. J gave up 6 bases and V 6 bases, and 9 bases lay outside the gene matches. The CDR3 sequence: CASRPGGRGNGYTF. The DNA for the CDR3 is TGCGCCAGCAGACCAGGGGGCAGGGGAAATGGCTACACCTTC.

This clone was seen only once. V gene TRBV27 combines with J gene TRBJ2-7; 12 positions match TRBD2. The CDR3 loop spans 15 amino acids. Germline V lookup: CDR1 MNHEY, CDR2 SMNVEV (reference sequence). V shed 5 bases and J 4 bases; nucleotides not matched to a gene: 6. The CDR3 region is CASSPRTSGIYEQYF. CDR3 sequence (DNA): TGTGCCAGCAGTCCCCGGACTAGCGGGATATACGAGCAGTACTTC.

This chain links TRBV7-2 with TRBJ2-7; maybe TRBD2 (6 bases). Germline CDR1 SGHTA, CDR2 FQGNSA. The CDR3 is 15 residues long. Trimming removed 0 bases from V and 6 bases from J, with 15 bases in between. The DNA of the CDR3 is TGTGCCAGCAGCTTAGCGGACTTGCGGGGAGCCGAGCAGTACTTC. As protein: CASSLADLRGAEQYF.

This clone was picked up a small number of times. This sequence joins TRBV5-6 and TRBJ2-7; the match to TRBD2 covers 8 bases. The V gene end was trimmed by 4 bases and the J gene end by 4 bases; junction bases not matched to a gene: 16. CDR3 length: 17 amino acids. Germline CDR1 and CDR2: SGHDT and YYEEEE. Written as DNA, the CDR3 is TGTGCCAGCAGCGCCCTCCTCACGGGGGGGGAAAGGTACGAGCAGTACTTC. Amino acid sequence: CASSALLTGGERYEQYF.

The chain recombines TRBV5-7 with TRBJ1-2, with 7 bases matching TRBD1. TRBV5-7 is treated as an ORF (open reading frame) with a function not yet certain. The V and J ends lost 1 base and 7 bases, in that order; junction bases with no gene match: 10. The CDR3 runs 15 residues. CDR3 bases: TGTGCCAGCAGCTTGAGGGACAGCTGGGGGGCTGGCTACACCTTC. Amino acid sequence: CASSLRDSWGAGYTF.

Here the CDR3 reads CASSSAPFGWEGGGTEAFF. DNA for the CDR3: TGTGCCAGCAGCTCGGCCCCCTTTGGTTGGGAGGGCGGGGGCACTGAAGCTTTCTTT. The chain uses TRBV7-2 and TRBJ1-1, with D possibly matching TRBD1 (5 bases). Germline CDR1 and CDR2: SGHTA and FQGNSA. The CDR3 loop spans 19 amino acids. V dropped 4 bases and J dropped 4 bases, with 28 bases sitting between them.

This rearrangement joins TRBV7-2 to TRBJ2-1; unclear D gene. This CDR3 has 15 amino acids. Germline CDR1 is SGHTA and CDR2 is FQGNSA. Trimming took off 3 bases at V and 7 bases at J, with 16 bases between the two ends. CDR3 DNA sequence: TGTGCCAGCAGCTTTGGGATAGGGTTGGGAAATGAGCAGTTCTTC. As protein: CASSFGIGLGNEQFF.

This clone showed up just once. This chain links TRBV9 with TRBJ2-1, with 8 bases identical to TRBD2. The CDR3 length is 15 residues. The germline V gene has CDR1 SGDLS and CDR2 YYNGEE. J was trimmed by 0 bases and V by 4 bases; bases with no gene match: 3. The CDR3 loop is CASSLSGGSYNEQFF. Written as DNA, the CDR3 is TGTGCCAGCAGCTTAAGCGGGGGCTCCTACAATGAGCAGTTCTTC.

As regards this clone: Other nucleotide sequences in the sample specify the same CDR3. V and J are TRBV19 and TRBJ1-5; 8 bases are a match to TRBD1. V dropped 8 bases and J dropped 0; count of bases not matched to a gene: 9. Looked up from germline, CDR1 is LNHDA and CDR2 is SQIVND (reference sequence). The CDR3 consists of 16 residues. CDR3 sequence reads: CASVGSGGSSNQPQHF. CDR3 nucleotide sequence: TGTGCCAGTGTAGGATCAGGGGGCAGTAGCAATCAGCCCCAGCATTTT.